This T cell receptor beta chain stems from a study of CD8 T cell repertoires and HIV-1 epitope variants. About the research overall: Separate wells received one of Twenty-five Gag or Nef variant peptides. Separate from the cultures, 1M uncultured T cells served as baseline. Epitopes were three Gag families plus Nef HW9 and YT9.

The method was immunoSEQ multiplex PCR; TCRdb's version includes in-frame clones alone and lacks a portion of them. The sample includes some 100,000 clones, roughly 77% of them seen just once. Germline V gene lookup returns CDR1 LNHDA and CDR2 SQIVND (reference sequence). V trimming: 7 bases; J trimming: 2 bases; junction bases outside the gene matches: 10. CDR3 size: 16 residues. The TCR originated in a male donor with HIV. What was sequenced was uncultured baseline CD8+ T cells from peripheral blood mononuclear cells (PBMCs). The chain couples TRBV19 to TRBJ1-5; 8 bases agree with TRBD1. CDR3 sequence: CASTLQGGRGNQPQHF. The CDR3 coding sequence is TGTGCCAGTACCCTACAGGGGGGTCGAGGCAATCAGCCCCAGCATTTT.